The rows below give T cell receptor beta chains drawn from one sample of a study of graft-versus-host responses after intestinal transplantation. Their recognized antigens are unknown. Here immunoSEQ multiplex PCR was the method, and the copy in TCRdb shows in-frame clones only, minus some. The sample consists of about 89,000 clones, about nine tenths of them appearing once. This sample comprised unstimulated CD4+ T cells sorted from spleen or lymph node cells, obtained before intestinal transplant. The source is a human donor who received an intestinal transplant. Both conserved end residues are part of each CDR3. D genes are given only for firm matches. A clone size is listed for some rows: how often the clone was seen (once, few, many), or a class if it is expanded.

V	J	size	D	CDR3	DNA
TRBV7-9	TRBJ2-1	-	TRBD1	CASSVRVGDRGYNEQFF	TGTGCCAGCAGCGTTAGGGTAGGGGACAGGGGCTACAATGAGCAGTTCTTC
TRBV5-1	TRBJ2-1	once	TRBD1	CASSKGSTGASRSNYNEQFF	TGCGCCAGCAGCAAAGGATCGACAGGGGCTAGCCGTTCTAACTACAATGAGCAGTTCTTC
TRBV28	TRBJ2-7	-	TRBD2	CASILGGGSHYEQYF	TGTGCCAGCATCCTCGGGGGAGGGTCACACTACGAGCAGTACTTC
TRBV28	TRBJ1-5	once	-	CASSLMAEGSHQPQHF	TGTGCCAGCAGTTTAATGGCGGAGGGTTCACATCAGCCCCAGCATTTT
TRBV19	TRBJ2-5	-	TRBD2	CASSIRLAVYQETQYF	TGTGCCAGTAGTATACGACTAGCGGTGTACCAAGAGACCCAGTACTTC
TRBV5-1	TRBJ2-5	once	-	CASSLGQTETQYF	TGCGCCAGCAGCTTGGGGCAGACGGAGACCCAGTACTTC
TRBV7-2	TRBJ2-6	-	-	CASSPSLSGANVLTF	TGTGCCAGCAGCCCCAGTTTATCTGGGGCCAACGTCCTGACTTTC
TRBV5-1	TRBJ1-1	-	TRBD1	CASSSQGARATEAFF	TGCGCCAGCAGCTCCCAGGGGGCGCGGGCAACTGAAGCTTTCTTT
TRBV5-1	TRBJ1-6	-	-	CASSVGTITGPGNSPLHF	TGCGCCAGCAGCGTAGGAACCATCACCGGACCGGGAAATTCACCCCTCCACTTT
TRBV7-2	TRBJ1-2	-	TRBD1	CASSLVDREYYGYTF	TGTGCCAGCAGCTTAGTGGACAGGGAGTACTATGGCTACACCTTC
TRBV7-2	TRBJ2-5	-	TRBD1	CASSLRTGGKGRETQYF	TGTGCCAGCAGCCTTCGGACAGGGGGCAAGGGTCGAGAGACCCAGTACTTC
TRBV18	TRBJ2-2	few	-	CASSLRRTSPGELFF	TGTGCCAGCTCACTTCGAAGGACTTCGCCCGGGGAGCTGTTTTTT
TRBV28	TRBJ1-2	-	-	CASSLGHRYGYTF	TGTGCCAGCAGTTTGGGACACCGCTATGGCTACACCTTC
TRBV11-3	TRBJ2-1	-	-	CASSGGNEQFF	TGTGCCAGCAGTGGGGGGAATGAGCAGTTCTTC
TRBV18	TRBJ2-3	once	TRBD2	CASSSTLAGPTDTQYF	TGTGCCAGCTCATCTACCCTAGCGGGGCCCACAGATACGCAGTATTTT
TRBV29-1	TRBJ1-2	once	TRBD1	CSIGQGNYGYTF	TGCAGCATCGGACAGGGCAACTATGGCTACACCTTC
TRBV28	TRBJ1-3	-	-	CASTRPAPGNTIYF	TGTGCCAGCACACGGCCAGCTCCTGGAAACACCATATATTTT
TRBV18	TRBJ2-1	-	TRBD2	CASSPPPGLAGWGSYNEQFF	TGTGCCAGCTCACCACCTCCTGGACTAGCGGGATGGGGCTCCTACAATGAGCAGTTCTTC
TRBV6-1	TRBJ1-1	-	-	CASSDRGRANTEAFF	TGTGCCAGCAGTGATCGGGGCAGGGCGAACACTGAAGCTTTCTTT
TRBV7-2	TRBJ2-1	-	TRBD2	CASSLDRTAGDEQFF	TGTGCCAGCAGCTTAGATAGGACAGCGGGAGACGAGCAGTTCTTC
TRBV6-6	TRBJ1-1	-	-	CASGSGKAFF	TGTGCCTCCGGGAGCGGGAAAGCTTTCTTT
TRBV7-9	TRBJ2-7	few	-	CASSLKPNYEQYF	TGTGCCAGCAGCTTAAAACCAAACTACGAGCAGTACTTC